This is a list of T cell receptor beta chains from one sample in a study of cytomegalovirus exposure and HLA in healthy donors. The method was immunoSEQ multiplex PCR; TCRdb's version includes in-frame clones alone and lacks a portion of them. Of 70,000 or so clones listed, about nine tenths are singletons. Sequencing input: PBMCs. Source of these receptors: a man between 18 and 35 years old in good health and CMV-seronegative. CDR3s include the opening cysteine and the closing phenylalanine or tryptophan. The order of the fields is D gene, V gene, clone size, J gene, CDR3 DNA, CDR3 protein. A D gene is named only where the DNA matches it firmly. Clone size is not always given. Where it is, it says once, few, many or a class for expanded clones.

d_gene: -; v_gene: TRBV5-6; abundance: -; j_gene: TRBJ2-6; CDR3nt: TGTGCCAGCAGCTTGGCCCTCTCTGGGGCCAACGTCCTGACTTTC; CDR3aa: CASSLALSGANVLTF
d_gene: TRBD1; v_gene: TRBV29-1; abundance: -; j_gene: TRBJ2-7; CDR3nt: TGCAGCGTTGAGTCGGGACAGCTGGGCGAGCAGTACTTC; CDR3aa: CSVESGQLGEQYF
d_gene: TRBD1; v_gene: TRBV18; abundance: -; j_gene: TRBJ1-5; CDR3nt: TGTGCCAGCTCGCCTACAGGGGGTCAGAATCAGCCCCAGCATTTT; CDR3aa: CASSPTGGQNQPQHF
d_gene: -; v_gene: TRBV6-5; abundance: -; j_gene: TRBJ1-3; CDR3nt: TGTGCCAGCAGCCAGGGCCTGTTCTCTGGAAACACCATATATTTT; CDR3aa: CASSQGLFSGNTIYF
d_gene: TRBD1; v_gene: TRBV9; abundance: -; j_gene: TRBJ2-5; CDR3nt: TGTGCCAGCAGCACCCCGGGACAGGGGGTGGGAGAGACCCAGTACTTC; CDR3aa: CASSTPGQGVGETQYF
d_gene: -; v_gene: TRBV10-3; abundance: -; j_gene: TRBJ2-6; CDR3nt: TGTGCCATCAGTGAGTGGGGCCCTGGGGCCAACGTCCTGACTTTC; CDR3aa: CAISEWGPGANVLTF
d_gene: -; v_gene: TRBV6-5; abundance: -; j_gene: TRBJ1-4; CDR3nt: TGTGCCAGCAGGGGGGGGCACGCGACCGAAAAACTGTTTTTT; CDR3aa: CASRGGHATEKLFF
d_gene: -; v_gene: TRBV18; abundance: once; j_gene: TRBJ1-1; CDR3nt: TGTGCCAGCTCAACCAGGGGAGACACTGAAGCTTTCTTT; CDR3aa: CASSTRGDTEAFF
d_gene: -; v_gene: TRBV27; abundance: -; j_gene: TRBJ1-5; CDR3nt: TGTGCCAGCAGTTTAATGGCAGGGGATCAGCCCCAGCATTTT; CDR3aa: CASSLMAGDQPQHF
d_gene: -; v_gene: TRBV5-1; abundance: -; j_gene: TRBJ1-2; CDR3nt: TGCGCCAGCACCGACAGTAACTATGGCTACACCTTC; CDR3aa: CASTDSNYGYTF
d_gene: TRBD1; v_gene: TRBV30; abundance: -; j_gene: TRBJ1-1; CDR3nt: TGTGCCTGGAGTCTACAGGGGAAGAACACTGAAGCTTTCTTT; CDR3aa: CAWSLQGKNTEAFF
d_gene: -; v_gene: TRBV11-2; abundance: -; j_gene: TRBJ2-2; CDR3nt: TGTGCCAGCAGCTCTCCCCCCGGGGAGCTGTTTTTT; CDR3aa: CASSSPPGELFF
d_gene: TRBD2; v_gene: TRBV9; abundance: -; j_gene: TRBJ2-7; CDR3nt: TGTGCCAGCAGTGACCTAGCGGGAGGGGCCTACGAGCAGTACTTC; CDR3aa: CASSDLAGGAYEQYF
d_gene: -; v_gene: TRBV7-2; abundance: -; j_gene: TRBJ1-1; CDR3nt: TGTGCCAGCAGCCTACAGCCGAACACTGAAGCTTTCTTT; CDR3aa: CASSLQPNTEAFF
d_gene: -; v_gene: TRBV5-6; abundance: -; j_gene: TRBJ2-3; CDR3nt: TGTGCCAGCAGCTTCGGAGATACGCAGTATTTT; CDR3aa: CASSFGDTQYF
d_gene: TRBD1; v_gene: TRBV12-5; abundance: -; j_gene: TRBJ1-1; CDR3nt: TGTGCTAGTGGTTTGGTACTGACAGGGGTAAGGACTGAAGCTTTCTTT; CDR3aa: CASGLVLTGVRTEAFF
d_gene: -; v_gene: TRBV4-3; abundance: -; j_gene: TRBJ1-5; CDR3nt: TGCGCCAGCAGACTTGACAGCTCCGGCAATCAGCCCCAGCATTTT; CDR3aa: CASRLDSSGNQPQHF
d_gene: -; v_gene: TRBV29-1; abundance: -; j_gene: TRBJ2-7; CDR3nt: TGCAGCGTTGTAACGGGAGCGAACGAGCAGTACTTC; CDR3aa: CSVVTGANEQYF
d_gene: -; v_gene: TRBV7-9; abundance: once; j_gene: TRBJ2-1; CDR3nt: TGTGCCAGCAGCTCCTACTCGGACTCCAATGAGCAGTTCTTC; CDR3aa: CASSSYSDSNEQFF
d_gene: -; v_gene: TRBV30; abundance: once; j_gene: TRBJ2-1; CDR3nt: TGTGCCTGGAGTATGGAGTGGCATGAGCAGTTCTTC; CDR3aa: CAWSMEWHEQFF
d_gene: TRBD1; v_gene: TRBV28; abundance: -; j_gene: TRBJ1-5; CDR3nt: TGTGCCAGCAGTCGGACAGGGAGGGCTTTTAGCAATCAGCCCCAGCATTTT; CDR3aa: CASSRTGRAFSNQPQHF
d_gene: -; v_gene: TRBV9; abundance: -; j_gene: TRBJ2-5; CDR3nt: TGTGCCAGCAGCGTAGAAATGAGTTATACAGAGACCCAGTACTTC; CDR3aa: CASSVEMSYTETQYF
d_gene: -; v_gene: TRBV19; abundance: -; j_gene: TRBJ2-5; CDR3nt: TGTGCCAGTAGTAAGGGGCTGGGGGAGACCCAGTACTTC; CDR3aa: CASSKGLGETQYF
d_gene: -; v_gene: TRBV2; abundance: -; j_gene: TRBJ2-1; CDR3nt: TGTGCCAGCAGTGAACGGACTAACTACAATGAGCAGTTCTTC; CDR3aa: CASSERTNYNEQFF
d_gene: -; v_gene: TRBV7-3; abundance: few; j_gene: TRBJ2-7; CDR3nt: TGTGCCAGCAGCGCCAGGGGGGCGCCAGGCGAGCAGTACTTC; CDR3aa: CASSARGAPGEQYF
d_gene: -; v_gene: TRBV7-2; abundance: -; j_gene: TRBJ1-5; CDR3nt: TGTGCCAGCAGCTTAGATCAGGGCCTGGCTTCGAATCAGCCCCAGCATTTT; CDR3aa: CASSLDQGLASNQPQHF
d_gene: -; v_gene: TRBV21-1; abundance: -; j_gene: TRBJ1-3; CDR3nt: TGTGCCAGCAGCAAAGTATCAGGTACGGGAAACACCATATATTTT; CDR3aa: CASSKVSGTGNTIYF
d_gene: TRBD2; v_gene: TRBV6-5; abundance: once; j_gene: TRBJ2-3; CDR3nt: TGTGCCAGCAGTTATGGCGGGAGGAGGACAGATACGCAGTATTTT; CDR3aa: CASSYGGRRTDTQYF
d_gene: TRBD1; v_gene: TRBV7-9; abundance: -; j_gene: TRBJ2-1; CDR3nt: TGTGCCAGCAGCTTAGTGGGACAGGCCCATGAGCAGTTCTTC; CDR3aa: CASSLVGQAHEQFF
d_gene: -; v_gene: TRBV27; abundance: -; j_gene: TRBJ2-1; CDR3nt: TGTGCCAGCAGTTTAAATCAGGGGAGACTTTTGAATGAGCAGTTCTTC; CDR3aa: CASSLNQGRLLNEQFF
d_gene: TRBD2; v_gene: TRBV25-1; abundance: few; j_gene: TRBJ2-1; CDR3nt: TGTGCCAGCAGGGGACTAGCGGGATGGGGCGAGCAGTTCTTC; CDR3aa: CASRGLAGWGEQFF
d_gene: TRBD1; v_gene: TRBV5-4; abundance: -; j_gene: TRBJ2-5; CDR3nt: TGTGCCAGCAGCCAGGACAGGGGGCATGAGACCCAGTACTTC; CDR3aa: CASSQDRGHETQYF
d_gene: -; v_gene: TRBV11-1; abundance: -; j_gene: TRBJ2-7; CDR3nt: TGTGCCAGCAGCCCGGACCGGGGACAACTCTACGAGCAGTACTTC; CDR3aa: CASSPDRGQLYEQYF
d_gene: TRBD2; v_gene: TRBV6-1; abundance: -; j_gene: TRBJ2-7; CDR3nt: TGTGCCAGCAGTGTCGGGACTAGCGGGAGAGGAAGGTACGAGCAGTACTTC; CDR3aa: CASSVGTSGRGRYEQYF
d_gene: TRBD2; v_gene: TRBV5-4; abundance: -; j_gene: TRBJ2-7; CDR3nt: TGTGCCAGCAGCTTGGGACTAGCGGGAGGGTTGCACGAGCAGTACTTC; CDR3aa: CASSLGLAGGLHEQYF
d_gene: TRBD2; v_gene: TRBV9; abundance: once; j_gene: TRBJ2-1; CDR3nt: TGTGCCAGCAGCGTAGTGGGGCGGGAGGCTGAGCAGTTCTTC; CDR3aa: CASSVVGREAEQFF
d_gene: -; v_gene: TRBV2; abundance: -; j_gene: TRBJ1-1; CDR3nt: TGTGCCAGCAGTGCCGCGGGCAGCTCAACTGAAGCTTTCTTT; CDR3aa: CASSAAGSSTEAFF
d_gene: -; v_gene: TRBV7-2; abundance: -; j_gene: TRBJ1-5; CDR3nt: TGTGCCAGCAGCTTCTCCGCAGGAAGGAGCAATCAGCCCCAGCATTTT; CDR3aa: CASSFSAGRSNQPQHF
d_gene: TRBD1; v_gene: TRBV7-8; abundance: -; j_gene: TRBJ2-5; CDR3nt: TGTGCCAGCAGCTTTCAGGGGGATGTCGGGGAGACCCAGTACTTC; CDR3aa: CASSFQGDVGETQYF
d_gene: -; v_gene: TRBV7-2; abundance: -; j_gene: TRBJ1-2; CDR3nt: TGTGCCAGCAGCTTAGTGGAAACAGGCCGCAACTATGGCTACACCTTC; CDR3aa: CASSLVETGRNYGYTF
d_gene: -; v_gene: TRBV30; abundance: -; j_gene: TRBJ2-3; CDR3nt: TGTGCCTGGAGTGTACCAGACTCTGAGGGCACAGATACGCAGTATTTT; CDR3aa: CAWSVPDSEGTDTQYF
d_gene: TRBD2; v_gene: TRBV6-6; abundance: -; j_gene: TRBJ2-1; CDR3nt: TGTGCCACCCGAATAGCGGGACCAGCCTACAATGAGCAGTTCTTC; CDR3aa: CATRIAGPAYNEQFF
d_gene: TRBD2; v_gene: TRBV7-9; abundance: once; j_gene: TRBJ2-7; CDR3nt: TGTGCCAGCAGCTTAGCCGGCGGGAGGGCCGTGTACGAGCAGTACTTC; CDR3aa: CASSLAGGRAVYEQYF
d_gene: -; v_gene: TRBV6-5; abundance: once; j_gene: TRBJ2-1; CDR3nt: TGTGCCAGCAGTTACTCGAGAGGAGAAGTCTACAATGAGCAGTTCTTC; CDR3aa: CASSYSRGEVYNEQFF
d_gene: TRBD2; v_gene: TRBV7-9; abundance: -; j_gene: TRBJ2-6; CDR3nt: TGTGCCAGCAGCTTCCCCGGGGGGGGCGCGGTATCCGGGGCCAACGTCCTGACTTTC; CDR3aa: CASSFPGGGAVSGANVLTF
d_gene: -; v_gene: TRBV9; abundance: -; j_gene: TRBJ2-1; CDR3nt: TGTGCCAGCAGCGTGGCCCCGGGGTTAAACAATGAGCAGTTCTTC; CDR3aa: CASSVAPGLNNEQFF
d_gene: -; v_gene: TRBV19; abundance: -; j_gene: TRBJ1-4; CDR3nt: TGTGCCAGTCGGGTGCGGGCCCCGACATCGGCTAATGAAAAACTGTTTTTT; CDR3aa: CASRVRAPTSANEKLFF
d_gene: -; v_gene: TRBV19; abundance: -; j_gene: TRBJ2-2; CDR3nt: TGTGCCACCGAACAGACAGCGAACACCGGGGAGCTGTTTTTT; CDR3aa: CATEQTANTGELFF
d_gene: TRBD2; v_gene: TRBV10-1; abundance: large; j_gene: TRBJ2-3; CDR3nt: TGCGCCAGCAGGGCGCCCAATAGCGGGAGGGCCCCGACGACGCAGTATTTT; CDR3aa: CASRAPNSGRAPTTQYF
d_gene: TRBD2; v_gene: TRBV18; abundance: -; j_gene: TRBJ2-2; CDR3nt: TGTGCCAGCTCCCAGGTCAATAGCGGGCACACCGGGGAGCTGTTTTTT; CDR3aa: CASSQVNSGHTGELFF